This T cell receptor (beta chain) was captured in a study of cytomegalovirus exposure and HLA in healthy donors (dated by TCRdb to 2017 to 2019). With respect to the entire study: An earlier analysis of some 600 of the donors reported about 300 Gb of sequence data and roughly 120 million unique TCR beta sequences obtained from around 190 million T cells. Both class I and class II loci were covered by HLA typing, at four-digit resolution. A separate validation cohort of roughly 130 different subjects was used in addition to the 666-subject first cohort. A later genetic analysis took genome-wide SNP genotypes for about 55% of the 666 donors and used that subset as a discovery cohort. To decide whether each TCR beta V gene segment behaved as functional or pseudogenic, an earlier analysis of approximately 620 of the donors relied on high-throughput TCR beta sequencing. Donor age, sex, ethnicity and CMV serostatus were compiled alongside the repertoire data. An early release that covered roughly 600 HLA-typed donors contained about 290 gigabases of sequencing data and tens of millions of unique TCR sequences. To predict cytomegalovirus infection status, the study combined high-throughput TCR immunosequencing, statistical association of individual TCRs with disease status, and machine learning. Typing coverage varied by locus: about 620-630 donors for A, B, C, DRB1 and DQB1; some 520 for DQA1; 600 to 610 for DPA1; roughly 470 for DPB1. The aim of the study was to test whether cataloging public T cell receptors could identify signatures of past pathogen exposure. The study used immunosequencing to profile the T cell repertoires of some 600 subjects and linked those repertoires to cytomegalovirus serostatus. Rather than using new phenotypic data, the later analysis identified candidate immune exposures from TCR beta sequences and from how often those sequences occurred across donors. Among the roughly 380 genotyped donors, around 81% belonged to the genetic ancestry cluster associated with self-reported Caucasian donors. A later analysis re-examined previously published TCR beta repertoires from just over 650 donors and added high-resolution HLA genotyping to investigate patterns of TCR occurrence. Every discovery cohort repertoire had been produced on one sequencing platform. Several DR-DQ haplotypes were handled as single units for association and clustering because linkage in the cohort was strong. On average, approximately 250,000 unique TCR beta nucleotide sequences were sequenced per donor among some 420 genotyped donors of the cohort, with roughly 18% of those sequences being non-productive.

The cohort comprised some 680 healthy bone marrow donors. At the time of sampling, all cohort members were nominally healthy, though unrecorded immune exposures were likely present. The donor was CMV seropositive and was included in the group of 250 to 300 seropositive cohort members. Every donor gave a peripheral blood sample, and the peripheral blood mononuclear cells from that sample were used for TCR beta sequencing. The Qiagen DNeasy Blood Extraction Kit was used to extract genomic DNA from the blood cell samples. The CDR3 spans 13 residues, from the cysteine through the phenylalanine. The DNA shown is the 39-base CDR3, in frame from base 1. V lost 1 base and J lost 3 bases, and the count of bases not matched to a germline gene is 0. CDR1 and CDR2, per the germline V gene, are SGHRS and YFSETQ. Paper-wide results and their limitations: Across donors, most TCR sequences were observed very rarely, whereas some public TCRs were present in many individuals. Correlated functional status among segregating V segments might reflect linkage disequilibrium, but an unknown experimental factor could not be ruled out. The authors suggested that the approach could potentially be generalized to other disease states and immunological phenotypes. The classifier was reported to diagnose cytomegalovirus status with high specificity and sensitivity in both the original and validation cohorts. When HLA alleles, especially DR and DQ, strongly co-occurred, attributing TCR associations to individual alleles was difficult. An earlier analysis of around 600 of the donors showed that most TCR beta V segments appeared in productive rearrangements either about 87% or about 30% of the time, which broadly matched IMGT annotations. A further reported finding was that TCR beta sequences accurately predicted the HLA-A and HLA-B alleles for most subjects in the first cohort. A later analysis found that TCR association rates varied across HLA loci, with DRB1 alleles showing the most associated TCRs and HLA-C alleles the fewest. The 87-base-pair reads could not distinguish some IMGT-functional V segments, including TRBV6-2 and TRBV6-3, so those segments were excluded. Roughly uniform sequencing depth across donors was assumed in presence/absence analyses, although this assumption may not hold. According to a later analysis, most CMV-associated TCR beta chains appeared to be HLA-restricted, and the HLA associations seemed to be driven largely by CMV exposure. At a false discovery rate of 0.05, a later analysis linked 16,000 or so TCR beta sequences to specific HLA alleles. The cohort was sequenced for TCR beta chains only, and without alpha or paired-chain data the features that could be detected were limited. In a later analysis, several top co-occurrence clusters were reported to appear linked to parvovirus B19, influenza, CMV and Epstein-Barr virus. The earlier analysis of around 600 of the donors excluded around 17 rarely observed V segments, including chromosome 9 orphons, because counts were too low. In vitro tests confirmed that a few of the cytomegalovirus-associated TCR beta chains recognize cytomegalovirus antigens. CMV serostatus was the only immune exposure information available for the cohort. Compared with the roughly 600-donor mean, donors in an Asian-associated ancestry cluster had fewer N-insertions in productive TCRs, according to a later genetic analysis. The study gave a list of 150 to 200 TCR beta chains associated with cytomegalovirus. Because HLA typing was unavailable for some donors at each locus, only the typed subset was used in association tests. In a later genetic analysis, a missense DCLRE1C variant was associated with V-gene and J-gene trimming of TCR beta chains, and the association was replicated in an independent cohort. Compared with equally common non-associated chains, HLA-associated TCR beta chains in a later analysis were more clonally expanded and had lower generation probabilities. The sequencing pipeline was judged likely to have produced a cluster of highly shared sequence variants as a technical artifact.

In regard to this clone: Which antigen it targets is not known. It has no much larger one-base neighbor in the sample; base qualities were not kept. The same CDR3 can be traced to other DNA sequences in this sample.

Library creation used the immunoSEQ multiplex PCR assay. A mixture of 60 forward primers for TCR Vbeta segments and 13 reverse primers for TCR Jbeta segments was used in the multiplex PCR. A multiplex PCR assay on genomic DNA amplified the CDR3 region of rearranged TCR beta genes. The amplified TCR beta libraries were sequenced on the Illumina HiSeq System as 87-base-pair reads. In the paper's pipeline: A later analysis tallied around 82 million unique TCR beta chains across the 666 repertoires, and about 12 million of those chains were shared by two or more donors. A nearest-neighbor algorithm error-corrected the raw reads and collapsed the reads into unique sequences, merging closely related sequences to remove PCR and sequencing errors. To assign V, D and J gene segments, CDR3 sequences were aligned to IMGT reference sequences. For a sequence to be retained, a match of at least six nucleotides was required to both a V gene segment and a J gene segment. A rearrangement was called productive if the CDR3 had no stop codons and remained in frame with V and J, and every other rearrangement was called non-productive. Following IMGT convention, CDR3 was defined as the stretch from the second conserved V-encoded cysteine to the conserved J-encoded phenylalanine. In an earlier analysis of some 550 of the donors, sequences lacking an unambiguous match to a single V gene segment were excluded. An earlier analysis of 587 of the donors classified V segments as functional when productive rearrangements were above 56.7% and as segregating when the standard deviation between donors was above 5%. A statistical classification framework was built to diagnose cytomegalovirus status from the catalog of TCR beta chain sequences. A later analysis assigned V and J genes by comparing TCR nucleotide sequences with IMGT/GENE-DB human TR gene sequences. The TCRdist pipeline was used in a later analysis to assign CDR3 sequences and most-parsimonious VDJ recombination scenarios. In a later analysis, each TCR beta chain was defined by its CDR3 amino acid sequence together with its V-gene family, and reads lacking a unique V-gene family were excluded. A later analysis removed 592 highly shared, low-generation-probability nucleotide sequences to deal with suspected cross-contamination and a sequencing artifact. In a later analysis, a clonal expansion index was calculated for each public chain from normalized within-repertoire ranks of inferred template counts. A later analysis computed generation probabilities with a VDJ recombination model fitted to out-of-frame rearrangements, and checked the results against IGoR. A later analysis scored TCR-TCR, TCR-HLA and TCR-CMV co-occurrence with hypergeometric tests, applying a repertoire-size bias correction to TCR pairs. False discovery rates were estimated in a later analysis by permuting HLA or CMV assignments 20 times. In a later analysis, co-occurring TCRs were grouped with DBSCAN, and TCRdist sequence similarity was added when clustering was performed within HLA-allele-positive subsets. For co-occurrence clustering, repertoires with fewer than 30,000 or more than 120,000 public chains were excluded, along with several repertoires with anomalous nucleotide sharing. TCRdb carries this immuneACCESS record with in-frame sequences only. Its versions omit some clonotypes, under half of them owing to an unresolved V gene in the studies checked, with the rest unexplained. V, J and clone size reflect that table, while D and trimming were determined from the DNA. A total of 130,000 to 150,000 clones appear in this sample, more than 60% of them only once. The top ten clones comprise 10% to 15% of the sample.

The rearranged segments are TRBV5-1 and TRBJ2-5, and 7 bases in between align with TRBD2. Sequences were obtained from PBMCs. This clonotype was obtained from a man aged 35 to 55 in good health and CMV-seropositive. The DNA sequence follows: TGCGCCAGCAGCTTGAGCGGGGAAGAGACCCAGTACTTC. Its protein is CASSLSGEETQYF.